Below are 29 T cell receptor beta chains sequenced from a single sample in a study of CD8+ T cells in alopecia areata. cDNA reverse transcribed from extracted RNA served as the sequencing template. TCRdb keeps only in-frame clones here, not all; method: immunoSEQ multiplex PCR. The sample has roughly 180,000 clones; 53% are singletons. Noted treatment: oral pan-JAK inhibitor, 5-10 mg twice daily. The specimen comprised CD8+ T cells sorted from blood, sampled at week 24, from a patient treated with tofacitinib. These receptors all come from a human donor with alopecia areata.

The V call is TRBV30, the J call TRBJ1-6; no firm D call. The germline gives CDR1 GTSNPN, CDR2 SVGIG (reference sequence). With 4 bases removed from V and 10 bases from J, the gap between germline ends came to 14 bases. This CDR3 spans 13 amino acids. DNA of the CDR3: TGTGCCTGGACCTACAGCCTGGGATCACCCCTCCACTTT. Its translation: CAWTYSLGSPLHF.

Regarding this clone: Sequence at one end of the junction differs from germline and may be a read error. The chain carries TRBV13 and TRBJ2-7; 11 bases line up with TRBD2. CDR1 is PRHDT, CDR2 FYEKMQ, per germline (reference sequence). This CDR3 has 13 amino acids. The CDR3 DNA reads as TGTGCCAGCAGCCTAGGGACTAGCGGCGAGCAGTACTTC. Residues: CASSLGTSGEQYF.

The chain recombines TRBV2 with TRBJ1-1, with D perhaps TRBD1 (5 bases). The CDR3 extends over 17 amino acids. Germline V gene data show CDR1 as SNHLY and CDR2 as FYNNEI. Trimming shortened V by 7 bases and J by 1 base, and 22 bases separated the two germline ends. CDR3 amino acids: CASIGWGRAGRNTEAFF. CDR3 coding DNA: TGTGCCAGCATTGGCTGGGGCAGAGCTGGGAGGAACACTGAAGCTTTCTTT.

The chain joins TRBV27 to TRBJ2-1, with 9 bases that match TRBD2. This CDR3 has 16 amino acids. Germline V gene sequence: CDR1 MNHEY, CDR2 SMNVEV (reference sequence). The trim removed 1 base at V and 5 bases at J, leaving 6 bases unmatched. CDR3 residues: CASSLFAGGLNNEQFF. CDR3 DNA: TGTGCCAGCAGTTTATTCGCGGGGGGGCTAAACAATGAGCAGTTCTTC.

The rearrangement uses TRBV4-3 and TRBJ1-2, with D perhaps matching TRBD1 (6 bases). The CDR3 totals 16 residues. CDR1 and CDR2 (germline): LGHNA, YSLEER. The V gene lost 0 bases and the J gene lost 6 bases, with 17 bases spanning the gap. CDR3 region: CASSQDPKGEIDGYTF. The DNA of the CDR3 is TGCGCCAGCAGCCAAGATCCGAAGGGGGAAATCGATGGCTACACCTTC.

The chain's CDR3 is CAIKRDFGGTEAFF. In DNA form, the CDR3 reads TGTGCCATCAAGCGGGATTTTGGGGGAACTGAAGCTTTCTTT. The chain has TRBV10-3 and TRBJ1-1, with D possibly matching TRBD1 (5 bases). Trimming took 7 bases from V and 5 from J, leaving 17 bases between them. The germline gives CDR1 ENHRY, CDR2 SYGVKD. There are 14 residues in the CDR3.

CDR3 sequence (DNA): TGTGCCAGCAGCTTTAGCGGGGGGGACACCGGGGAGCTGTTTTTT. Translated: CASSFSGGDTGELFF. The V call is TRBV6-5, the J call TRBJ2-2; 11 bases align to TRBD2. The V and J ends lost 6 bases and 3 bases, in that order; junction bases with no gene match: 3. Germline-derived CDR1 and CDR2 are MNHEY and SVGAGI. The CDR3 contains 15 residues.

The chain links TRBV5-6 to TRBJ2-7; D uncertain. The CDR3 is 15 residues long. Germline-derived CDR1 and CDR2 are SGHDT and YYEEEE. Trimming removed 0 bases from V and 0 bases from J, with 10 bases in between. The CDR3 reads CASSLGSSSSYEQYF. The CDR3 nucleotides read TGTGCCAGCAGCTTGGGATCGTCTAGCTCCTACGAGCAGTACTTC. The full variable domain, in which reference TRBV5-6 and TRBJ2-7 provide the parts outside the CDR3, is DAGVTQSPTHLIKTRGQQVTLRCSPKSGHDTVSWYQQALGQGPQFIFQYYEEEERQRGNFPDRFSGHQFPNYSSELNVNALLLGDSALYLCASSLGSSSSYEQYFGPGTRLTVT.

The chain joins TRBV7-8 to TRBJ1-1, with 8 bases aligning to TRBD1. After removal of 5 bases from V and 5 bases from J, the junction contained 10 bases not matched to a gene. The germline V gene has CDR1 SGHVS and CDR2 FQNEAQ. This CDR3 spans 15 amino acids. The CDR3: CASSARGTGDTEAFF. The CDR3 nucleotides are TGTGCCAGCAGCGCAAGAGGGACAGGTGATACTGAAGCTTTCTTT.

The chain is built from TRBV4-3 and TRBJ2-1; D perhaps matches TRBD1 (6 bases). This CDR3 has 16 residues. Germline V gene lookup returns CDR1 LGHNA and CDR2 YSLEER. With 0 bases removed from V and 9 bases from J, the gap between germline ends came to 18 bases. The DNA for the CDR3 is TGCGCCAGCAGCCAAGACTCTGAGGGGGTTGAGGCTGAGCAGTTCTTC. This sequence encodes CASSQDSEGVEAEQFF.

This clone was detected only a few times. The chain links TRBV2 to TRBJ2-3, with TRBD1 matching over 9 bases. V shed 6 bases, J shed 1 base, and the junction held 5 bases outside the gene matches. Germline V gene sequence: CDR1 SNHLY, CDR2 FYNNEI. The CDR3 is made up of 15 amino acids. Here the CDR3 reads CASRTTGGGTDTQYF. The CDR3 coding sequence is TGTGCCAGCAGGACAACAGGGGGCGGCACAGATACGCAGTATTTT. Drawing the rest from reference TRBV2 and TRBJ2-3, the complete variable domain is EPEVTQTPSHQVTQMGQEVILRCVPISNHLYFYWYRQILGQKVEFLVSFYNNEISEKSEIFDDQFSVERPDGSNFTLKIRSTKLEDSAMYFCASRTTGGGTDTQYFGPGTRLTVL.

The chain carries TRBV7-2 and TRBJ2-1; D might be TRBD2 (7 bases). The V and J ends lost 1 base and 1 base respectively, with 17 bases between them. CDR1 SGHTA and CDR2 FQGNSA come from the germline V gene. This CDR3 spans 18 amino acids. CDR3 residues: CASSLGGLGGPSYNEQFF. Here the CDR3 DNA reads TGTGCCAGCAGCTTAGGAGGGTTGGGGGGGCCATCCTACAATGAGCAGTTCTTC. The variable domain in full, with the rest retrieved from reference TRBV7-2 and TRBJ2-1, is GAGVSQSPSNKVTEKGKDVELRCDPISGHTALYWYRQSLGQGLEFLIYFQGNSAPDKSGLPSDRFSAERTGGSVSTLTIQRTQQEDSAVYLCASSLGGLGGPSYNEQFFGPGTRLTVL.

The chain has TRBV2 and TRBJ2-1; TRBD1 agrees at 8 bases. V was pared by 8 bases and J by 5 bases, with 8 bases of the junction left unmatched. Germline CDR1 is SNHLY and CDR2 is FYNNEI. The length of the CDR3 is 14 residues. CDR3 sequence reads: CASRRQGLNNEQFF. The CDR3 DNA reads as TGTGCCAGCCGTAGACAGGGGCTGAACAATGAGCAGTTCTTC.

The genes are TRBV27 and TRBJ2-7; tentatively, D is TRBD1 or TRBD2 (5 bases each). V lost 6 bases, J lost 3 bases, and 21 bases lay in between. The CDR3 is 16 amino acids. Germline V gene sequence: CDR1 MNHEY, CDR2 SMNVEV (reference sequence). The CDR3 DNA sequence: TGTGCCAGCAGCGCATATCAGGGAGAGGGCCACTACGAGCAGTACTTC. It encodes CASSAYQGEGHYEQYF.

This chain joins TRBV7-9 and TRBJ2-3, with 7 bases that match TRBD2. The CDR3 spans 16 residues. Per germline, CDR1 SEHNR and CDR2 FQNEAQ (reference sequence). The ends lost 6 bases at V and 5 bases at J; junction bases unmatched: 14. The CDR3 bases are TGTGCCAGCAGACCCCCTAGCGGCCCTCTTAGAGATACGCAGTATTTT. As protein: CASRPPSGPLRDTQYF.

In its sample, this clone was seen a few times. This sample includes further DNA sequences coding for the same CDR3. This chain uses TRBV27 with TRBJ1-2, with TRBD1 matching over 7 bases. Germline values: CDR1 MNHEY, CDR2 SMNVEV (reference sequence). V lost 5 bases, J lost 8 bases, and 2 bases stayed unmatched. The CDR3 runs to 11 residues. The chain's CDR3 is CASSQGDGYTF. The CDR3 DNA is TGTGCCAGCAGTCAGGGGGACGGCTACACCTTC.

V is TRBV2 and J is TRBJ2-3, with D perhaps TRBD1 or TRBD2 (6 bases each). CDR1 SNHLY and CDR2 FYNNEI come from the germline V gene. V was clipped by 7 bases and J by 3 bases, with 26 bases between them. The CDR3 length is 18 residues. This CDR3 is CASKKVGGKGVRTDTQYF. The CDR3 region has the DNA TGTGCCAGCAAGAAAGTGGGAGGAAAGGGGGTAAGGACAGATACGCAGTATTTT. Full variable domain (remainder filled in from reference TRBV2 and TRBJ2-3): EPEVTQTPSHQVTQMGQEVILRCVPISNHLYFYWYRQILGQKVEFLVSFYNNEISEKSEIFDDQFSVERPDGSNFTLKIRSTKLEDSAMYFCASKKVGGKGVRTDTQYFGPGTRLTVL.

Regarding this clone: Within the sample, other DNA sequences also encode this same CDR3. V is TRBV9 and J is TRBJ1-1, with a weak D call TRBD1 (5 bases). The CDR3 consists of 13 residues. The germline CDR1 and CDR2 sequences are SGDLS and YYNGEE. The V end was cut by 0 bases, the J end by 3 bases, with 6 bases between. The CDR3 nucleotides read TGTGCCAGCAGCGTAGGGGGGTACACTGAAGCTTTCTTT. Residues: CASSVGGYTEAFF. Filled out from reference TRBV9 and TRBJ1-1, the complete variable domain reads DSGVTQTPKHLITATGQRVTLRCSPRSGDLSVYWYQQSLDQGLQFLIQYYNGEERAKGNILERFSAQQFPDLHSELNLSSLELGDSALYFCASSVGGYTEAFFGQGTRLTVV.

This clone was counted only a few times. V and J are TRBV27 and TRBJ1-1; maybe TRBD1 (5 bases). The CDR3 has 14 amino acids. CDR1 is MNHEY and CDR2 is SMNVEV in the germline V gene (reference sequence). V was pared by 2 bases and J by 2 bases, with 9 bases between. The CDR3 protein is CASSLQGLNTEAFF. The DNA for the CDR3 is TGTGCCAGCAGTTTACAGGGCCTTAACACTGAAGCTTTCTTT.

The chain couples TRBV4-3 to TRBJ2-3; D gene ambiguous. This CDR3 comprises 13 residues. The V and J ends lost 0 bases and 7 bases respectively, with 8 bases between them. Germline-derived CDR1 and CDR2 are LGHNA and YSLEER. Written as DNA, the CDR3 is TGCGCCAGCAGCCAAGAATTGGTGAATACGCAGTATTTT. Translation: CASSQELVNTQYF.

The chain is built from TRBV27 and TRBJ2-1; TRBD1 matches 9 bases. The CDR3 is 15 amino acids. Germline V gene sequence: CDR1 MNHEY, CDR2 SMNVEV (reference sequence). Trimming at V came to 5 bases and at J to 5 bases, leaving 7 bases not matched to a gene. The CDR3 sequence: CASSLRDRADNEQFF. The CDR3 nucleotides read TGTGCCAGCAGTCTCCGGGACAGGGCCGACAATGAGCAGTTCTTC.

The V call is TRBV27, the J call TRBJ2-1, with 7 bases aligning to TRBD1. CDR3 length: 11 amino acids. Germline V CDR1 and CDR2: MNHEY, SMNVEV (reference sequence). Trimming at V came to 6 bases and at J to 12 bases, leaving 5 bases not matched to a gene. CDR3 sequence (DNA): TGTGCCAGCAGGACAGGGTTAAGGCAGTTCTTC. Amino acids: CASRTGLRQFF.

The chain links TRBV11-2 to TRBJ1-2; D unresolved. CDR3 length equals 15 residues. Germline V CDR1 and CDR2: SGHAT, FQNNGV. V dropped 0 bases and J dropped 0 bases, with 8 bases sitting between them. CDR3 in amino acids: CASSLEPSSNYGYTF. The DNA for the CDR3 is TGTGCCAGCAGCTTAGAACCAAGTTCTAACTATGGCTACACCTTC.

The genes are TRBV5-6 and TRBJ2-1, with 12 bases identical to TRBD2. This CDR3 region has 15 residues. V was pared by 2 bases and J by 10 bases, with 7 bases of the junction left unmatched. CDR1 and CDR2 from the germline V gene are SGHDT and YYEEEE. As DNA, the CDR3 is TGTGCCAGCAGCTTTACTAGCGGGGGGCATTTGGAGCAGTTCTTC. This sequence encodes CASSFTSGGHLEQFF.

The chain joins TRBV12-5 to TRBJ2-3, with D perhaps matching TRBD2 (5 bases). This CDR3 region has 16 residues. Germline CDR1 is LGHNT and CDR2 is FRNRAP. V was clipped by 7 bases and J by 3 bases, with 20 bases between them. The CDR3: CASASRGGVGTDTQYF. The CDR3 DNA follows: TGTGCTAGTGCCTCACGAGGAGGCGTAGGTACAGATACGCAGTATTTT.

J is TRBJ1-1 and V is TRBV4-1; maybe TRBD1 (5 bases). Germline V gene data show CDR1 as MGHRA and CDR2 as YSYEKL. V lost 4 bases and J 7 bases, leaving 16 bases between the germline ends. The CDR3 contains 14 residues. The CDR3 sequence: CASSPGDRLDEAFF. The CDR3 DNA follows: TGCGCCAGCAGCCCTGGGGACCGGTTAGATGAAGCTTTCTTT.

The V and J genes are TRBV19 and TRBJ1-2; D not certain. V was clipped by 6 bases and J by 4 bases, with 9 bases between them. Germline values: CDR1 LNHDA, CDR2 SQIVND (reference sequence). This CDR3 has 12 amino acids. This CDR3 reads CASSRDPYGYTF. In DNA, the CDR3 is TGTGCCAGTAGCCGTGACCCCTATGGCTACACCTTC. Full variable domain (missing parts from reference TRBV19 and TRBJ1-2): DGGITQSPKYLFRKEGQNVTLSCEQNLNHDAMYWYRQDPGQGLRLIYYSQIVNDFQKGDIAEGYSVSREKKESFPLTVTSAQKNPTAFYLCASSRDPYGYTFGSGTRLTVV.

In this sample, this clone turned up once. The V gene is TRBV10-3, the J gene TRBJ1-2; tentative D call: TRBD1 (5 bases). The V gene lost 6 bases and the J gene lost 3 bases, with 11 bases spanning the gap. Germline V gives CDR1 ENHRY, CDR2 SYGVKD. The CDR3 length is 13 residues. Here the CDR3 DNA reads TGTGCCATCAGAGCCGGGACGGACTATGGCTACACCTTC. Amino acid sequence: CAIRAGTDYGYTF.

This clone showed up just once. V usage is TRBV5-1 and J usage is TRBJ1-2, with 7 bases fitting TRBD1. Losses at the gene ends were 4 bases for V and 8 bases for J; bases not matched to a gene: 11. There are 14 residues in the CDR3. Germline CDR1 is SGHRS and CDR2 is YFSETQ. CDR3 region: CASSAADRVRGYTF. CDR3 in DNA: TGCGCCAGCAGCGCGGCAGACAGGGTGAGAGGCTACACCTTC.